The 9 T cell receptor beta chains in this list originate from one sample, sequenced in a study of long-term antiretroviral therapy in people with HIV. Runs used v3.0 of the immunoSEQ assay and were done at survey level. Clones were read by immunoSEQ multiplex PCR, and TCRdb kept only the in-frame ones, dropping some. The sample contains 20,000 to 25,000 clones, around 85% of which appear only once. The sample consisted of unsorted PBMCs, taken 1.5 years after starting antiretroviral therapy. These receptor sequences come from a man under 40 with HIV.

CDR3 residues: CASSVKPRLAGGPGELFF. For the CDR3, the DNA is TGCGCCAGCAGCGTCAAACCTAGACTAGCGGGAGGTCCGGGGGAGCTGTTTTTT. The J gene is TRBJ2-2, the V gene TRBV5-1, with 13 positions matching TRBD2. The CDR3 has 18 residues. Losses at the gene ends were 4 bases for V and 8 bases for J; bases not matched to a gene: 14. Germline assignment: CDR1 SGHRS and CDR2 YFSETQ.

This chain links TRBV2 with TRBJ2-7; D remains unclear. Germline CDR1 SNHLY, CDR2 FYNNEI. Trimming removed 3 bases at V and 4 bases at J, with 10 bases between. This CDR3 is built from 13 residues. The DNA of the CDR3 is TGTGCCAGCAGTGACGCGCTGGGGTACGAGCAGTACTTC. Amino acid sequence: CASSDALGYEQYF.

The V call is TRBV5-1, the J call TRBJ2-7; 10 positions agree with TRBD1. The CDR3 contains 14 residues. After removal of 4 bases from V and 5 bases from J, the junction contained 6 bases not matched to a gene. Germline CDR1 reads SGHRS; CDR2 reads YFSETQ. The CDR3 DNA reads TGCGCCAGCAGCGGGGGACAGGGGAGGGACGAGCAGTACTTC. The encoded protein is CASSGGQGRDEQYF.

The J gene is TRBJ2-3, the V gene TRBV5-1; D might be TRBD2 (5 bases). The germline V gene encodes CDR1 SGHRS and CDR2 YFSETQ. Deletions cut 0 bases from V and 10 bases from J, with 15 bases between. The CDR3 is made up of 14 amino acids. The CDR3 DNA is TGCGCCAGCAGCTTGGCCGAACTAGAACTAGCGCAGTATTTT. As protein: CASSLAELELAQYF. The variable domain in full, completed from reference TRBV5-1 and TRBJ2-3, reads KAGVTQTPRYLIKTRGQQVTLSCSPISGHRSVSWYQQTPGQGLQFLFEYFSETQRNKGNFPGRFSGRQFSNSRSEMNVSTLELGDSALYLCASSLAELELAQYFGPGTRLTVL.

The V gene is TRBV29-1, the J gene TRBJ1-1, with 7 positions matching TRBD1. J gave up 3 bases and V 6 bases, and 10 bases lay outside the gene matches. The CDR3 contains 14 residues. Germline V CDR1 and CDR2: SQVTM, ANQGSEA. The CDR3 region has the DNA TGCAGCGTCAAGATCACAGGGGTTGACACTGAAGCTTTCTTT. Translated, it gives CSVKITGVDTEAFF.

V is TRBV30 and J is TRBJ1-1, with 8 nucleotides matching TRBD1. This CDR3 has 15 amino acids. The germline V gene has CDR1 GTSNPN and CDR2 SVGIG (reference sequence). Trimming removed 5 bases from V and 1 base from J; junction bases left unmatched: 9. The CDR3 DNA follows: TGTGCCTGGTGGTCAGGACAGGGTGGGAACACTGAAGCTTTCTTT. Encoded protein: CAWWSGQGGNTEAFF.

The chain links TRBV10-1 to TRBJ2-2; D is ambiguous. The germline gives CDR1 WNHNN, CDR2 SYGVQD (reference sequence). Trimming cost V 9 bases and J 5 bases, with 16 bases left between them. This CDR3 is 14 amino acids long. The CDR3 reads CARSLLRATGELFF. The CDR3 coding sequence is TGCGCCAGATCCTTACTGCGAGCGACCGGGGAGCTGTTTTTT.

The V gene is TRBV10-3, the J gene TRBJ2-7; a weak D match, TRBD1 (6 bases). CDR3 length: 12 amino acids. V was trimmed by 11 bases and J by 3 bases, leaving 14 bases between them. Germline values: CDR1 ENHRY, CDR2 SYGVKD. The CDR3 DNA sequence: TGTGCCGGGGCCGGACAGAGCTACGAGCAGTACTTC. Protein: CAGAGQSYEQYF.

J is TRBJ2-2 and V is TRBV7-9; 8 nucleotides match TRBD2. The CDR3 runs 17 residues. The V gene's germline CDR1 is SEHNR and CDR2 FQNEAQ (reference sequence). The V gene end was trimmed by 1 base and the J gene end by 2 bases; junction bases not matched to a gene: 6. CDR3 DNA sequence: TGTGCCAGCAGCTTAGTGGCGGGGGGCCGAAACACCGGGGAGCTGTTTTTT. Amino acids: CASSLVAGGRNTGELFF.